The clone carrying this TCR beta chain is classed as large (0.1 to 1%). Here immunoSEQ multiplex PCR was the method, and the copy in TCRdb shows in-frame clones only, minus some. The sample yields roughly 6,000 clones, more than 55% seen once. This record comes from a study of graft-versus-host responses after intestinal transplantation. This CDR3 region has 16 residues. V lost 0 bases and J lost 3; bases outside the gene matches: 7. Germline V gives CDR1 SGHNT, CDR2 YYREEE (reference sequence). Intraepithelial and lamina propria lymphocytes were isolated from graft specimens. The TCR comes from a human patient who received an intestinal transplant, so some T cells may come from the graft donor. The chain links TRBV5-4 to TRBJ1-1; 8 bases are shared with TRBD1. Sequencing used ileum tissue, obtained roughly 310 days after intestinal transplant. The CDR3 spells CASSLVGQGLDTEAFF. The CDR3 DNA follows: TGTGCCAGCAGCTTGGTCGGACAGGGTTTGGACACTGAAGCTTTCTTT. The entire variable domain, with the rest obtained from reference TRBV5-4 and TRBJ1-1, is as follows: ETGVTQSPTHLIKTRGQQVTLRCSSQSGHNTVSWYQQALGQGPQFIFQYYREEENGRGNFPPRFSGLQFPNYSSELNVNALELDDSALYLCASSLVGQGLDTEAFFGQGTRLTVV.